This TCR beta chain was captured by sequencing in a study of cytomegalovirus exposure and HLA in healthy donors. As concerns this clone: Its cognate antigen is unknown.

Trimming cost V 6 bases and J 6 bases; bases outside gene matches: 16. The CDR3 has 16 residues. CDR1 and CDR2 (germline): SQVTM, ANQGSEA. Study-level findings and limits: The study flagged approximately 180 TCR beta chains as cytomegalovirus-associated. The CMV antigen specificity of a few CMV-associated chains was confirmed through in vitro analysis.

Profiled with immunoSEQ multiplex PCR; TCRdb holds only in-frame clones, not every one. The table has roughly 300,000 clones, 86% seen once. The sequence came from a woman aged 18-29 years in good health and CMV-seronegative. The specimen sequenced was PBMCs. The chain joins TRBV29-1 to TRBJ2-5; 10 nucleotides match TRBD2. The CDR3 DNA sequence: TGCAGCGTAGCTGACCCCCTAGCGGGAGATGATAAGACCCAGTACTTC. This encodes CSVADPLAGDDKTQYF.